A single sample gave rise to the 19 T cell receptor beta chains below, sequenced in a study of sequential checkpoint blockade in melanoma. Assay: immunoSEQ multiplex PCR; the TCRdb copy retains only in-frame clones and omits some. The data show approximately 10,000 clones, with roughly 73% seen just once and 11% to 15% held by the top ten. As for treatment: randomized to nivolumab then ipilimumab (arm A) or the reverse (arm B). The sample here was CD8+ T cells sorted from blood (inferred from file names), taken from a patient given nivolumab and ipilimumab in sequence. These receptors came from a human donor with melanoma.

The rearrangement links TRBV7-8 to TRBJ2-5; the match to TRBD2 covers 7 bases. From germline, CDR1 is SGHVS and CDR2 FQNEAQ. The length of the CDR3 is 16 residues. The ends lost 1 base at V and 5 bases at J; junction bases unmatched: 10. The CDR3 bases are TGTGCCAGCAGCTTAGTGGGGGGGAGGTTTGGGGAGACCCAGTACTTC. It yields the protein CASSLVGGRFGETQYF.

This chain connects TRBV6-4 to TRBJ2-3, with TRBD1 as a possible D gene (6 bases). The CDR3 has 14 amino acids. V was trimmed by 6 bases and J by 2 bases, leaving 12 bases between them. CDR1 is MRHNA and CDR2 is SNTAGT in the germline V gene. The CDR3 sequence is CASSANRDTDTQYF. The CDR3, as DNA: TGTGCCAGCAGCGCAAACAGGGACACAGATACGCAGTATTTT.

The chain links TRBV29-1 to TRBJ1-2; 9 positions match TRBD1. Germline CDR1 is SQVTM and CDR2 is ANQGSEA. Unmatched junction bases numbered 1, after V lost 6 bases and J lost 5 bases. The CDR3 sequence is 11 residues long. CDR3 region: CSVDRGYGYTF. In DNA form, the CDR3 reads TGCAGCGTCGACAGGGGGTATGGCTACACCTTC.

The rearrangement uses TRBV7-6 and TRBJ1-4; D is perhaps TRBD1 (6 bases). The germline V gene encodes CDR1 SGHVS and CDR2 FNYEAQ. CDR3 length: 14 residues. V lost 5 bases and J 6 bases, leaving 13 bases between the germline ends. DNA for the CDR3: TGTGCCAGCAGCGAGACAGGAATGGATGAAAAACTGTTTTTT. Translated, it gives CASSETGMDEKLFF. The complete variable domain, with remaining parts taken from reference TRBV7-6 and TRBJ1-4, reads GAGVSQSPRYKVTKRGQDVALRCDPISGHVSLYWYRQALGQGPEFLTYFNYEAQQDKSGLPNDRFSAERPEGSISTLTIQRTEQRDSAMYRCASSETGMDEKLFFGSGTQLSVL.

The rearrangement links TRBV6-1 to TRBJ2-2; TRBD2 matches 7 bases. CDR1 and CDR2 (germline): MNHNS, SASEGT. The CDR3 is made up of 16 amino acids. Trimming removed 0 bases from V and 6 bases from J; junction bases left unmatched: 7. CDR3 loop: CASSEAWEGVAGELFF. The CDR3 DNA reads TGTGCCAGCAGTGAAGCGTGGGAGGGAGTGGCCGGGGAGCTGTTTTTT.

The V call is TRBV7-9, the J call TRBJ1-6; 7 nucleotides match TRBD1. The germline gives CDR1 SEHNR, CDR2 FQNEAQ (reference sequence). V trimming: 5 bases; J trimming: 6 bases; junction bases outside the gene matches: 7. This CDR3 is built from 15 residues. CDR3 in DNA: TGTGCCAGCAGCGTCGGACAGGCCGCTAATTCACCCCTCCACTTT. The encoded protein is CASSVGQAANSPLHF.

This chain connects TRBV7-8 to TRBJ1-2; 9 positions agree with TRBD1. This CDR3 region has 14 residues. Looked up from germline, CDR1 is SGHVS and CDR2 is FQNEAQ. Trimming at V came to 5 bases and at J to 5 bases, leaving 6 bases not matched to a gene. The CDR3 DNA is TGTGCCAGCAGCAACCTAGGGACAGGGTATGGCTACACCTTC. This translates into CASSNLGTGYGYTF.

This chain uses TRBV6-1 with TRBJ2-1, with 7 bases aligning to TRBD1. Germline V gene sequence: CDR1 MNHNS, CDR2 SASEGT. The CDR3 has 16 amino acids. The ends lost 2 bases at V and 2 bases at J; junction bases unmatched: 6. This CDR3 reads CASSEWAGGTYNEQFF. CDR3 nucleotide sequence: TGTGCCAGCAGTGAATGGGCAGGGGGTACCTACAATGAGCAGTTCTTC.

V is TRBV27 and J is TRBJ1-2, with D perhaps matching TRBD1 (6 bases). V lost 2 bases and J 0 bases, leaving 10 bases between the germline ends. The CDR3 has 15 amino acids. Germline CDR1 MNHEY, CDR2 SMNVEV (reference sequence). The CDR3 nucleotides read TGTGCCAGCAGTTTAAGGACAGAAACTAACTATGGCTACACCTTC. Encoded protein: CASSLRTETNYGYTF.

This rearrangement joins TRBV5-4 to TRBJ2-7, with D perhaps matching TRBD2 (5 bases). The CDR3 runs 12 residues. Germline V gives CDR1 SGHNT, CDR2 YYREEE (reference sequence). The V and J ends lost 5 bases and 6 bases respectively, with 12 bases between them. For the CDR3, the DNA is TGTGCCAGCAGGGCCGGGAACAGCGAGCAGTACTTC. Translating gives CASRAGNSEQYF.

The chain combines TRBV7-8 with TRBJ2-2; 15 positions agree with TRBD2. Germline trimming cut 4 bases from V and 3 bases from J; bases unmatched to any gene: 6. The CDR3 is 18 amino acids. Germline CDR1 reads SGHVS; CDR2 reads FQNEAQ. CDR3 loop: CASSYGLAGGPDTGELFF. DNA of the CDR3: TGTGCCAGCAGCTACGGACTAGCGGGAGGGCCGGACACCGGGGAGCTGTTTTTT.

The V gene is TRBV25-1, the J gene TRBJ2-5, with D possibly being TRBD1 (6 bases). This CDR3 has 14 residues. The V gene's germline CDR1 is MGHDK and CDR2 SYGVNS. V lost 4 bases to trimming and J lost 4 bases, with 13 bases between them. Here the CDR3 reads CASSATGPGETQYF. CDR3 nucleotides: TGTGCCAGCAGTGCGACAGGCCCGGGAGAGACCCAGTACTTC.

The gene calls are TRBV4-1 and TRBJ1-4; 9 bases align to TRBD1. The germline CDR1 and CDR2 sequences are MGHRA and YSYEKL. V shed 1 base, J shed 6 bases, and the junction held 3 bases outside the gene matches. The CDR3 length is 15 residues. CDR3 in DNA: TGCGCCAGCAGCCAAGGGGGACAGGGTCATGAAAAACTGTTTTTT. Protein: CASSQGGQGHEKLFF.

The chain couples TRBV6-1 to TRBJ2-5; 8 bases are shared with TRBD1. The V segment lost 0 bases and the J segment 5 bases; nucleotides outside the gene matches: 5. The CDR3 runs 15 residues. Germline CDR1 MNHNS, CDR2 SASEGT. CDR3 in amino acids: CASSEAAGGGETQYF. In nucleotides, the CDR3 is TGTGCCAGCAGTGAAGCAGCAGGGGGCGGGGAGACCCAGTACTTC.

This rearrangement joins TRBV14 to TRBJ2-3, with 7 bases that match TRBD2. The J segment lost 0 bases and the V segment lost 1 base, leaving 7 bases of the junction unmatched. The CDR3 has 17 residues. Germline V gene lookup returns CDR1 SGHDN and CDR2 FVKESK. The CDR3 nucleotides read TGTGCCAGCAGCCAAGCCCCCCTAGCGGAGAGCACAGATACGCAGTATTTT. Translation: CASSQAPLAESTDTQYF.

J is TRBJ2-1 and V is TRBV6-5; D ambiguous. The CDR3 is 13 amino acids. The V end was cut by 8 bases, the J end by 3 bases, with 11 bases between. Germline CDR1 MNHEY, CDR2 SVGAGI. The CDR3 protein is CASGAFSYNEQFF. CDR3 coding DNA: TGTGCCAGCGGAGCCTTCAGCTACAATGAGCAGTTCTTC.

This sequence joins TRBV4-1 and TRBJ1-1; no firm D call. CDR1 is MGHRA and CDR2 is YSYEKL in the germline V gene. The length of the CDR3 is 12 residues. Trimming left V 4 bases short and J 1 base short, with 4 bases between. CDR3 in DNA: TGCGCCAGCAGCCTCGGGAACACTGAAGCTTTCTTT. Its translation is CASSLGNTEAFF.

The chain employs TRBV9 and TRBJ2-1; 10 bases are shared with TRBD2. V gave up 7 bases and J gave up 2 bases; unmatched junction bases: 3. The CDR3 contains 14 residues. Germline CDR1 is SGDLS and CDR2 is YYNGEE. Here the CDR3 reads CASEREGPYNEQFF. The CDR3, as DNA: TGTGCCAGCGAGCGGGAGGGCCCCTACAATGAGCAGTTCTTC.

V and J are TRBV16 and TRBJ1-1, with no clear D. Germline V gene lookup returns CDR1 KGHSY and CDR2 FQNENV. V shed 0 bases and J shed 1 base, with 6 bases lying between them. The CDR3 is 14 amino acids. CDR3 in amino acids: CASSQSAANTEAFF. For the CDR3, the DNA is TGTGCCAGCAGCCAATCGGCCGCGAACACTGAAGCTTTCTTT.